The 2 T cell receptor beta chains reported below all come from one sample, sequenced in a study of T cell responses to AZD1222 COVID-19 vaccine. Measured with immunoSEQ multiplex PCR; TCRdb has only the in-frame clones, and not every one. This table holds about 72,000 clones, about 89% found once. The sequences come from peripheral blood, collected 28 days after the second AZD1222 dose. Source of these receptors: an adult who received the AZD1222 COVID-19 vaccine.

The CDR3 sequence is CASSELAGHGYTF. The DNA of the CDR3 is TGTGCCAGCAGTGAATTAGCCGGGCATGGCTACACCTTC. The J gene is TRBJ1-2, the V gene TRBV6-1; D remains unclear. The V gene lost 2 bases and the J gene lost 6 bases, with 10 bases spanning the gap. The CDR3 sequence is 13 residues long. CDR1 is MNHNS and CDR2 is SASEGT in the germline V gene.

The chain couples TRBV7-2 to TRBJ2-5; 8 nucleotides line up with TRBD1. The trim removed 1 base at V and 5 bases at J, leaving 6 bases unmatched. Germline lookup yields CDR1 SGHTA and CDR2 FQGNSA. The CDR3 consists of 15 residues. Here the CDR3 DNA reads TGTGCCAGCAGCTTAGGCGGCAGGGGGCGGGAGACCCAGTACTTC. Translating it yields CASSLGGRGRETQYF.